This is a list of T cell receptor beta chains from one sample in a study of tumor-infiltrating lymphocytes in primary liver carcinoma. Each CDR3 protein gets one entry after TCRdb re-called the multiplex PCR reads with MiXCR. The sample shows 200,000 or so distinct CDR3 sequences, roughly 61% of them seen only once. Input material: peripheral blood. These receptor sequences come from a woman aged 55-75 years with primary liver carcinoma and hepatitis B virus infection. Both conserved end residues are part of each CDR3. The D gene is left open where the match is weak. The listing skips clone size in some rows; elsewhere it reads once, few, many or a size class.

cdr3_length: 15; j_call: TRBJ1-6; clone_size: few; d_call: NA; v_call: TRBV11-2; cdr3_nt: TGTGGCAGCAGCTTAGATCCCGGTCCTAGTTCACCACTCCACTTT; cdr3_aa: CGSSLDPGPSSPLHF
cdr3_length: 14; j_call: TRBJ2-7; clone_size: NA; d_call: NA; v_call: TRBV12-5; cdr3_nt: TGTGCTAGTGGTTTGAGGACAGTGGCCTACGAGCAGTACTTC; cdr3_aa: CASGLRTVAYEQYF
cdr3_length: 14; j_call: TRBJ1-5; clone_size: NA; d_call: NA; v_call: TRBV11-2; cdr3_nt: TGTGCCAGTAGCTTCACGGGGGATGGTCAGCCCCAGCAGTTT; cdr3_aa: CASSFTGDGQPQQF
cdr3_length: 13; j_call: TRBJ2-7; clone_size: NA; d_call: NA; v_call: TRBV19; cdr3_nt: TGTGCCAGTAGTATAGATCTGTGGACCGAGCAGTACTTC; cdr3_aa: CASSIDLWTEQYF
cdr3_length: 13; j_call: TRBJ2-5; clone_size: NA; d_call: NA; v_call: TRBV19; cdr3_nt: TGTGCCAGTAGACTCAGCCCGGGGGAGACCCAGTACTTC; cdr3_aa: CASRLSPGETQYF
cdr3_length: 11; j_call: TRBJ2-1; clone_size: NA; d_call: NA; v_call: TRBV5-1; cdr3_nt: TGCGCCAGCAGCTATGAGGATGAGCAGTTCTTC; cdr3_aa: CASSYEDEQFF
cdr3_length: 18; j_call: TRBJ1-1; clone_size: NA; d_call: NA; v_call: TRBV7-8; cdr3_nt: TGTGCCAGCAGCTTAGAGGGGGGTGGTTGGAGATTGAACACTGAAGCTTTCTTT; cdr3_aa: CASSLEGGGWRLNTEAFF
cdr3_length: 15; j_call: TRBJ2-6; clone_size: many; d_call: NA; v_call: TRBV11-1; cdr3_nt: TGTGCCAGCAGCCCAACAGGGTCTGGGGCCAACGTCCTGACTTTC; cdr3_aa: CASSPTGSGANVLTF
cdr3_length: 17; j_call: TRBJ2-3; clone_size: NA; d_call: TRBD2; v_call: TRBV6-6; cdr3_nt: TGTTCCAGCAGCGACTGGGCGGGGGGGGAGGTTGCAGATACGCAGTATTTT; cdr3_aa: CSSSDWAGGEVADTQYF
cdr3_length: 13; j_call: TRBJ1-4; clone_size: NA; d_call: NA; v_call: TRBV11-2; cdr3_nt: TGTGCCAGCAGCTTAGAGCCTTTGTCGACACTGTTTTTC; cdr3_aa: CASSLEPLSTLFF
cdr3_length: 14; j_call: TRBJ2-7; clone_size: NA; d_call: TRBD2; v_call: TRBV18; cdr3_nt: TGTGCCAGCTCACCGACTAGCGGGACGAGCGAGCAGTACTTC; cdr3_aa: CASSPTSGTSEQYF
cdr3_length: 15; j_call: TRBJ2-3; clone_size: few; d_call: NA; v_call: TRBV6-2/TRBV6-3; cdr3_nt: TGTGCCAGCAGCCCCACGAGGGGAAGCCCAGATACGCAGTATTTT; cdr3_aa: CASSPTRGSPDTQYF
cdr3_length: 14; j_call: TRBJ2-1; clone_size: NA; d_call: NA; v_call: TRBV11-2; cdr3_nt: TGTGCCAGCAGCTTAATGCGGGATTGGGGTGGGCAGTTCTTC; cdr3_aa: CASSLMRDWGGQFF
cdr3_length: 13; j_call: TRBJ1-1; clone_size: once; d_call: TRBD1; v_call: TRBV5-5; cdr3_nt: TGTGCCAGCAACTTAAGAGGGGGCACTGAAGCCTTCTTT; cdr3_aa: CASNLRGGTEAFF
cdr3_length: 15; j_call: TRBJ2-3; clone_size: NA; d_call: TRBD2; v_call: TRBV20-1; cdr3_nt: TGCAGTGCTCCCCGACTAGCGGGAGCAACAGATACGCAGTATTTT; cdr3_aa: CSAPRLAGATDTQYF
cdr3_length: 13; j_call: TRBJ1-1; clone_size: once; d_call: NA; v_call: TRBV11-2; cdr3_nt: TGTGCCAGCTGTCGGGAAGCCGGCACTGAAGCTTTCTTT; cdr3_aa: CASCREAGTEAFF
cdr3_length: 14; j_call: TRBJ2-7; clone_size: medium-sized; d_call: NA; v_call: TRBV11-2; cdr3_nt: TGTGCCAGCAGCTTAGCTACAACCTCCTACGAGCAGTACTTC; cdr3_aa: CASSLATTSYEQYF
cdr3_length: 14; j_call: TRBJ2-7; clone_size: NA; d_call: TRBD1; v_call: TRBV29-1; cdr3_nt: TGCAGCGTTGACTCAACAGGGGGTCCCGACGAGCAGTACTTC; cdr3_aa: CSVDSTGGPDEQYF
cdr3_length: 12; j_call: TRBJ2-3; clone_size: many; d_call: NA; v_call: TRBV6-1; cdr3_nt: TGTGCCAGCAGTGCCTCAGTGGCGCCACAGTATTTT; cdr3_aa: CASSASVAPQYF
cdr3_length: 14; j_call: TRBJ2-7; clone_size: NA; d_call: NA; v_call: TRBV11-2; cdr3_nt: TGTGCCAGCAGCTTTGGGGGGGCCCCTTACGAGCACTACTTC; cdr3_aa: CASSFGGAPYEHYF
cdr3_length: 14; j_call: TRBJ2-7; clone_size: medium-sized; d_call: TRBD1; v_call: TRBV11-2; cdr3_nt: TGTGCCAGCAGAGACATAAGGGGGCCTTACGAGCAGTACTTC; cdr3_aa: CASRDIRGPYEQYF
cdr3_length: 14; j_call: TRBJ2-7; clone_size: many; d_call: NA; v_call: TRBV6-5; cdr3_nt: TGTGCCAGTCAAGGTTCCTTGGGGCACAACGAGCAGTACTTC; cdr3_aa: CASQGSLGHNEQYF
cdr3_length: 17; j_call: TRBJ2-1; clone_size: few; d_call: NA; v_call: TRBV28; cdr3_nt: TGTGCCAGCAGTTTATGGTCCCGGTCAACTTGGGGCAATGAGCAGTTCTTC; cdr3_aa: CASSLWSRSTWGNEQFF
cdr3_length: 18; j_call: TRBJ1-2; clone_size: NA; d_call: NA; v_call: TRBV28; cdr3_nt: TGTGCCAGCAGCCCGCGTATCGGCTACGATCGGACTATCTATGGCTACACCTTC; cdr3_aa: CASSPRIGYDRTIYGYTF
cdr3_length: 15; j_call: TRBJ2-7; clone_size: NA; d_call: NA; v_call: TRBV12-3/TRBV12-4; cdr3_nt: TGTGCCAGCAGACCCCAGCTAGCGATCTCCTACGAGCAGTACTTC; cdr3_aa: CASRPQLAISYEQYF
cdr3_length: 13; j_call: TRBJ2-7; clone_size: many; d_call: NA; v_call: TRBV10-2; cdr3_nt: TGCGCCAGCAGCCCCAGGGGTTCCTACGAGCAGTACTTC; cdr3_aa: CASSPRGSYEQYF
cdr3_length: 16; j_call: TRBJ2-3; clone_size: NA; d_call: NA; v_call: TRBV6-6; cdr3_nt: TGTGTCAGCAGAGGAACCGGGACGACTAGCACAGATACGCAGTATTTT; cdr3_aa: CVSRGTGTTSTDTQYF
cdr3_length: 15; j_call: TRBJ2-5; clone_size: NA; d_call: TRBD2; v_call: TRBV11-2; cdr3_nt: TGTGCCAGCAGCTCCCTGGGCGGGAGGGTTGAGACCCAGTCCTTC; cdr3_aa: CASSSLGGRVETQSF
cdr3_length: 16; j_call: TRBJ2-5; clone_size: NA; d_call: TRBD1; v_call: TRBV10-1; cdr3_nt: TGCGCCAGCAGTGAGTCGGACGGGACAGGGGTAGAGACCCAGTACTTC; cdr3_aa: CASSESDGTGVETQYF
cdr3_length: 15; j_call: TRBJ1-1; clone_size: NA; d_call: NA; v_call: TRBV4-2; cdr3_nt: TGTGCCAGCAGCCAAGAACGAGTCATGAACACTGAAGCCTTCTTT; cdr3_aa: CASSQERVMNTEAFF
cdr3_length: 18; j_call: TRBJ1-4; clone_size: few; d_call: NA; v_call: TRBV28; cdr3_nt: TGTGCCAGCAGTCCCCATTTTTCTCCCCGTAAGACAAATGAAAAACTGTTTTTT; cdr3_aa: CASSPHFSPRKTNEKLFF
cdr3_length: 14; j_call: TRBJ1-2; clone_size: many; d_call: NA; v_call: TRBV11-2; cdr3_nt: TGTGCCAGCAGCAGGGACTGGCAAGACTATGGCTACACCTTC; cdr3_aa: CASSRDWQDYGYTF
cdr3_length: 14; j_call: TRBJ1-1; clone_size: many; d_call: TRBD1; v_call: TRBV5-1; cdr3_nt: TGCGCCAGCAGCTTAGGGACAGCGAACACTGAAGCTTTCTTT; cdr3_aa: CASSLGTANTEAFF
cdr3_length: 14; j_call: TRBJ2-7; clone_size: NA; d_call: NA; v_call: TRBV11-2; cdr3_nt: TGTGCTAGCAGCTTGACTAGTGTGGTCTACGAGCAGTACTTC; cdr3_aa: CASSLTSVVYEQYF
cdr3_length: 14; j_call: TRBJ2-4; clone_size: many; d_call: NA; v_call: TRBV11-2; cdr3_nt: TGTGCCAGCAGCCACATTCTAAACAAAAACATTCAGTACTTC; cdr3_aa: CASSHILNKNIQYF
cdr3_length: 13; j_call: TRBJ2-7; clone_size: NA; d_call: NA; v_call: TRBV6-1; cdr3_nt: TGTGCCAGCAGTGCCGCCAACTCCTACGAGCAGTACTTC; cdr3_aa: CASSAANSYEQYF
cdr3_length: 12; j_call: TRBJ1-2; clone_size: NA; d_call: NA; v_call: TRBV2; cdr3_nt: TGTGCCAGCACAACAAGGGGGTATGGCTACACCTTC; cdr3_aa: CASTTRGYGYTF
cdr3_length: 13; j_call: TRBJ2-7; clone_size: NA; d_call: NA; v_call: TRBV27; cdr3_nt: TGTGCCAGCAGTTCAGGACACTCCTACGAGCAGTACTTC; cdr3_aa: CASSSGHSYEQYF
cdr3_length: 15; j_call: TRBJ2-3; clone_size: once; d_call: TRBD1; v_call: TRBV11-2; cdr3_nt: TGTGCCAGCAGCTTAGGCAGGGGGAGCACAGATACGCAGTATTTT; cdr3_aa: CASSLGRGSTDTQYF
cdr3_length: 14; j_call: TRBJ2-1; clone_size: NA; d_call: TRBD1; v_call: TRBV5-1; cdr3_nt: TGCGCCAGCAGGGCCGGGACAGCCTACAATGAGCAGTTCTTC; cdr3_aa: CASRAGTAYNEQFF
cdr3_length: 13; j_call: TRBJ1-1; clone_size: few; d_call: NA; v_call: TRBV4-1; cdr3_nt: TGCGCCAGCAGCCAAGACCATGAGGTAGGAGCTTTCTTT; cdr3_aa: CASSQDHEVGAFF
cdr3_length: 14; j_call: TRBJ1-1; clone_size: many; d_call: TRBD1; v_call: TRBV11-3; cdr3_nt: TGTGCCAGCAACAAAGACAGGGCAAACACTGAAGCTTTCTTT; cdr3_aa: CASNKDRANTEAFF
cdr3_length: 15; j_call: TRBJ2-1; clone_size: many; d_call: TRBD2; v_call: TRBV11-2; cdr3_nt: TGTGCCAGCAGCTCCTGGACTAGCGGGGATTTTGAGCAGTTCTTC; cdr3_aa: CASSSWTSGDFEQFF
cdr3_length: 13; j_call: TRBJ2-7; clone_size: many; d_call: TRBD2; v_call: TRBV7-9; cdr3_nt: TGTGCCAGCAGCTCCCAGCGGGACGGGGAGCAGTACTTC; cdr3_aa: CASSSQRDGEQYF
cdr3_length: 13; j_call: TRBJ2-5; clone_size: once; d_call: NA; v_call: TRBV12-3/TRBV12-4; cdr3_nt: TGTGCCAGCACGTACCAGCAAAAAGAGACCCAGTACTTC; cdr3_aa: CASTYQQKETQYF
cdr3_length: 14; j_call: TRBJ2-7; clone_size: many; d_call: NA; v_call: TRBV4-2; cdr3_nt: TGTGCCAGCAGCCATAACCCGGATACCTACGAGCAGTACTTC; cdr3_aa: CASSHNPDTYEQYF